The entry below gives a single TCR beta chain sequence along with its context. Its target is unknown. CDR3 length: 17 amino acids. Deletions cut 3 bases from V and 1 base from J, with 17 bases between. Per the germline V gene, CDR1 is LNHDA and CDR2 is SQIVND (reference sequence). Genomic DNA belonging to each subset was distributed in equal measure over several immunoSEQ plates. Assay: immunoSEQ multiplex PCR; the TCRdb copy retains only in-frame clones and omits some. Altogether about 700,000 clones are present, about 90% being singletons, with the ten largest covering about 24%. The data belong to a study of shared clonotypes between healthy human individuals. Notes on the study in general: Larger estimated richness was generally seen in naive subsets than in memory subsets. Even with large depth, rarefaction showed that sorted-subset sequencing was incomplete.

Selected positively for CCR7 and CD45RO-negative, naive CD8 cells excluded terminally differentiated effector memory CD45RA+ cells. This receptor was identified in a man younger than 45 in good health. Material: naive CD8+ T cells sorted from blood. The chain links TRBV19 to TRBJ2-3, with TRBD2 as a possible D gene (6 bases). The CDR3 is CASSILAGTGGTDTQYF. CDR3 DNA: TGTGCCAGTAGTATCCTGGCGGGAACTGGGGGCACAGATACGCAGTATTTT.